The table lists the clone carrying this T cell receptor beta chain with a few counts. Antigen unknown. The assay was immunoSEQ multiplex PCR, and TCRdb's table has in-frame clones only and misses some. The data list 40,000 to 55,000 clones, none observed once; 2% to 3% falls to the top ten. These data belong to a study of T cells after posttransplantation cyclophosphamide. Regarding the study as a whole: Blood and skin or GI T cell repertoires showed limited TRB overlap. Donor-recipient repertoire similarity was low at 1-2 months, rising over year one. Recipient CMV seropositivity and CMV reactivation strongly tracked TRB clonality.

The CDR3 is made up of 15 amino acids. Trimming removed 5 bases at V and 1 base at J, with 12 bases between. Germline assignment: CDR1 MGHDK and CDR2 SYGVNS. This chain links TRBV25-1 with TRBJ1-5; no reliable D call. This TCR derives from a man aged 40-55 years in good health, CMV-negative, and a related stem cell transplant donor. The sample comprised PBMCs. The CDR3 sequence: CASSSTRLSNQPQHF. The CDR3 coding sequence is TGTGCCAGCAGTTCGACTCGACTCAGCAATCAGCCCCAGCATTTT.